These T cell receptor beta chains were read from a single sample in a study of metastatic and nonmetastatic thyroid tumors. TCRdb re-called clones via MiXCR from the PCR reads. The sample yields 25,000 to 40,000 clones, about 21% seen once. The sample taken for sequencing was blood. The receptors were gathered from a female donor with papillary thyroid cancer or a benign thyroid nodule (not recorded which). Some clones in this sample may be carry-over from other donors' samples. The CDR3 runs from the conserved cysteine through the conserved F or W. The order of the fields is J gene, V gene, clone size, D gene, CDR3 DNA, CDR3 protein. The D gene is left open where the match is weak. Not all rows give a size; the values are once, few, many and, for expanded clones, a class.

>TRBJ2-7|TRBV19|NA|TRBD1
TGTGCCAGTAGCCATGAAGCCGGGACAGGGGGTTACGAGCAGTACTTC
CASSHEAGTGGYEQYF
>TRBJ2-3|TRBV5-8|many|TRBD1
TGTGCCAGCAGTCCCTGGACAGGCGACACAGATACGCAGTATTTT
CASSPWTGDTDTQYF
>TRBJ2-7|TRBV6-1|few|TRBD1
TGTGCCAGCAGGGACAGGGTCCCTACCTACGAGCAGTACTTC
CASRDRVPTYEQYF
>TRBJ1-1|TRBV4-1|many|TRBD1
TGCGCCAGCAGCCTCGGGACAGTTACTATGAACACTGAAGCTTTCTTT
CASSLGTVTMNTEAFF
>TRBJ2-7|TRBV28|few|NA
TGTGCCAGCAGTTTAAGCTCCTACGAGCAGTACTTC
CASSLSSYEQYF
>TRBJ2-7|TRBV7-8|NA|TRBD2
TGTGCCAGCAGCTTAGGATTGGGACTAGCGGGAGTCGAGCAGTACTTC
CASSLGLGLAGVEQYF
>TRBJ2-1|TRBV20-1|NA|TRBD2
TGCAGTGCTAGAATGAGTCGGTCTAGCGGGACCGATGAGCAGTTCTTC
CSARMSRSSGTDEQFF
>TRBJ2-1|TRBV19|few|NA
TGTGCCAGTAGTATGACGACCAGCTCCTACAATGAGCAGTTCTTC
CASSMTTSSYNEQFF
>TRBJ1-4|TRBV29-1|NA|NA
TGCAGCGGCGGAGTCTCCCTGGGTGAAAAACTGTTTTTT
CSGGVSLGEKLFF
>TRBJ2-3|TRBV19|NA|TRBD2
TGTGCCAGCACTAGCGGGAGGTTATGGTCCACAGATACGCAGTATTTT
CASTSGRLWSTDTQYF
>TRBJ2-1|TRBV5-6|many|TRBD1
TGTGCCAGCAGCTACGGGACAGGGGGTCACAATGAGCAGTTCTTC
CASSYGTGGHNEQFF
>TRBJ2-7|TRBV10-2|NA|TRBD2
TGCGCCAGCAGCCTAGGTCTAGCGGGGTTCGCAGAGCAGTACTTC
CASSLGLAGFAEQYF
>TRBJ2-7|TRBV5-1|many|NA
TGCGCCAGCAGACCCGACTCCGCCTACGAGCAGTACTTC
CASRPDSAYEQYF
>TRBJ1-5|TRBV12-3/TRBV12-4|few|NA
TGTGCCAGCAGTTTCTCCAATAATCAGCCCCAGCATTTT
CASSFSNNQPQHF
>TRBJ2-1|TRBV20-1|many|TRBD1
TGCAGTGCTAGAACGGGACAGGGCGGCGATGAGCAGTTCTTC
CSARTGQGGDEQFF
>TRBJ1-5|TRBV20-1|many|TRBD1
TGCAGTGCTAGAGGTCAAGGTAGCCGGACAGGGGTTTTCGGGCAGCCCCAGCATTTT
CSARGQGSRTGVFGQPQHF
>TRBJ2-1|TRBV12-3/TRBV12-4|few|NA
TGTGCCAGCCGTAACACCGACAGTCACAATGAGCAGTTCTTC
CASRNTDSHNEQFF
>TRBJ2-2|TRBV20-1|NA|TRBD2
TGCAGTGCTGCGCGGGGGGATCCATACACCGGGGGGCTGTTTTTT
CSAARGDPYTGGLFF
>TRBJ1-1|TRBV7-9|many|NA
TGTGCCAGCAGCTTGTTGGGGGGACACACTGAAGCTTTCTTT
CASSLLGGHTEAFF
>TRBJ2-2|TRBV6-1|NA|NA
TGTGCCAGCAGGCTTGTGGAGCACACCGGGGAGCTGTTTTTT
CASRLVEHTGELFF
>TRBJ2-7|TRBV20-1|many|NA
TGCAGTGCTAGAGATCCAGCGCTAGCAGAAGGCGAGCAGTACTTC
CSARDPALAEGEQYF
>TRBJ2-3|TRBV20-1|many|TRBD2
TGCAGTGCAAGACGGACTAGCGGGTTAACTAGCACAGATACGCAGTATTTT
CSARRTSGLTSTDTQYF
>TRBJ2-7|TRBV2|few|TRBD2
TGTGCCAGCAGGGGACTAGCGGGTCACGAGCAGTACTTC
CASRGLAGHEQYF
>TRBJ2-3|TRBV24-1|many|TRBD1
TGTGCCACCAGTGCCCCGTCCGGGACAGGGAGCACAGATACGCAGTATTTT
CATSAPSGTGSTDTQYF
>TRBJ2-7|TRBV6-1|medium-sized|NA
TGTGCCAGCAGTTTCCAGGGGTACGAGCAGTACTTC
CASSFQGYEQYF
>TRBJ1-1|TRBV11-3|many|NA
TGTGCCAGCAGCAAAAACGCCGGCGGCACTGAAGCTTTCTTT
CASSKNAGGTEAFF
>TRBJ2-7|TRBV2|few|NA
TGTGCCAGCAAAGGGGAAGGGCCTGGGCAGTACTTC
CASKGEGPGQYF
>TRBJ1-5|TRBV6-2/TRBV6-3|many|NA
TGTGCCAGCAGTTATTTCTCACCGTCAAATCAGCCCCAGCATTTT
CASSYFSPSNQPQHF
>TRBJ2-2|TRBV11-3|NA|NA
TGTGCCAGCAGCTTACTCGCAGGGAACACCGGGGAGCTGTTTTTT
CASSLLAGNTGELFF
>TRBJ1-6|TRBV7-8|many|NA
TGTGCCAGCAGCTTATTGGCAGATTCACCCCTCCACTTT
CASSLLADSPLHF
>TRBJ2-7|TRBV19|many|NA
TGTGCCAGTAGTCCAGGGGTACTTTCCTACGAGCAGTACTTC
CASSPGVLSYEQYF
>TRBJ2-7|TRBV5-1|once|NA
TGCGCCAGCAGCCCGACAGGCTACGAGCAGTACTTC
CASSPTGYEQYF
>TRBJ2-3|TRBV10-3|many|NA
TGTGCCATCAGTGAGCCGCGACAGGATACGCAGTATTTT
CAISEPRQDTQYF
>TRBJ2-5|TRBV5-6|many|TRBD1
TGTGCCACACAGGGACAGGGGAGAGGTGAGACCCAGTACTTC
CATQGQGRGETQYF
>TRBJ2-5|TRBV3-1|once|NA
TGTGCCAGCAGCCAAGAACACGGCAGGGTGCAAGAGACCCAGTACTTC
CASSQEHGRVQETQYF
>TRBJ1-2|TRBV5-8|many|TRBD1
TGTGCCAGCAGCCGGACAGGGCTTGGAGGGGGCTACACCTTC
CASSRTGLGGGYTF
>TRBJ1-3|TRBV6-2/TRBV6-3|few|NA
TGTGCCAGCAGACAGTCAGAAAACACCATATATTTT
CASRQSENTIYF
>TRBJ2-2|TRBV3-1|many|NA
TGTGCCAGCAGCCAAGCTAATAGACAGCTGTTTTTT
CASSQANRQLFF
>TRBJ1-2|TRBV5-1|NA|NA
TGCGCCAGCAGCTTGTGGTACGGAAACTATGGCTACACCTTC
CASSLWYGNYGYTF
>TRBJ2-5|TRBV4-1|many|NA
TGCGCCAGCAGCCCCGGACCACGAGAGACCCAGTACTTC
CASSPGPRETQYF
>TRBJ2-7|TRBV6-1|NA|NA
TGTGCCAGCAGGGACGAGACCTACGAGCAGTACTTC
CASRDETYEQYF
>TRBJ2-3|TRBV27|many|TRBD1
TGTGCCAGCAGTCCGGACAGGGCGGGCACAGATACGCAGTATTTT
CASSPDRAGTDTQYF
>TRBJ1-3|TRBV12-3/TRBV12-4|NA|NA
TGTGCCAGCAGCACGGGAGAGCTATTACGGGGAAACACCATATATTTT
CASSTGELLRGNTIYF
>TRBJ2-4|TRBV20-1|many|NA
TGCAGTGCTGGGGACACCCTAGCTATAACCAAAAACATTCAGTACTTC
CSAGDTLAITKNIQYF
>TRBJ1-4|TRBV5-6|many|NA
TGTGCCAGCAGCTCCATTGGACACCTTAATGAAAAACTGTTTTTT
CASSSIGHLNEKLFF
>TRBJ1-3|TRBV5-1|NA|TRBD1
TGCGCCAGCAGCTTGGGGAATCCGGGACAGGGGGCTTTTGGAAACACCATATATTTT
CASSLGNPGQGAFGNTIYF
>TRBJ2-7|TRBV12-3/TRBV12-4|many|NA
TGTGCCAGCATTCCTACCCGCCCTCTCCCCTACGAGCAGTACTTC
CASIPTRPLPYEQYF
>TRBJ1-4|TRBV5-1|NA|NA
TGCGCCAGCAGCCGTGAAGGGATTATAACTAATGAAAAACTGTTTTTT
CASSREGIITNEKLFF
>TRBJ1-2|TRBV5-5|NA|NA
TGTGCCAGCAGCTTGGCTGCTGGATATAACTATGGCTACACCTTC
CASSLAAGYNYGYTF